The 19 T cell receptor beta chains listed next were all sequenced from one sample in a study of cytotoxic CD8 clonotypes in ibrutinib-treated CLL (dated by TCRdb to about 2021). The time point label, read with the paper, signifies: around 2 years on ibrutinib. Receptors were amplified or captured by the immunoSEQ multiplex PCR assay. Drawn from immuneACCESS, this table holds only the in-frame rearrangements with V and J called that TCRdb kept. Clones are partly lost; checked studies trace under half to an unresolved V gene and leave the rest unexplained. The table for this sample lists approximately 150,000 clones; under 85% of them were counted only once. Together, the top ten hold 4.6% of the sample. Sample: PBMCs, taken after 24 months of ibrutinib treatment. These TCRs come from a human donor with chronic lymphocytic leukemia.

The chain couples TRBV9 to TRBJ1-2, with TRBD1 matching over 12 bases. There are 15 residues in the CDR3. Unmatched junction bases numbered 5, after V lost 0 bases and J lost 8 bases. Germline V gene lookup returns CDR1 SGDLS and CDR2 YYNGEE. CDR3 in DNA: TGTGCCAGCAGCGTAGCGGGACAGGGGGCAGGGGGCTACACCTTC. Protein product: CASSVAGQGAGGYTF. Full variable domain (outside the CDR3, taken from reference TRBV9 and TRBJ1-2): DSGVTQTPKHLITATGQRVTLRCSPRSGDLSVYWYQQSLDQGLQFLIQYYNGEERAKGNILERFSAQQFPDLHSELNLSSLELGDSALYFCASSVAGQGAGGYTFGSGTRLTVV.

V and J are TRBV29-1 and TRBJ1-4; 7 nucleotides agree with TRBD1. The CDR3 totals 14 residues. The V segment lost 6 bases and the J segment 6 bases; nucleotides outside the gene matches: 10. The germline V gene encodes CDR1 SQVTM and CDR2 ANQGSEA. CDR3 sequence (DNA): TGCAGCGTATCGCCGTCACAGGGGCATGAAAAACTGTTTTTT. This gives the protein CSVSPSQGHEKLFF.

V is TRBV7-9 and J is TRBJ2-1, with no clear D. The CDR3 runs 11 residues. Germline V gene data show CDR1 as SEHNR and CDR2 as FQNEAQ (reference sequence). The V end was cut by 1 base, the J end by 10 bases, with 5 bases between. In DNA, the CDR3 is TGTGCCAGCAGCTTAGTGGGGGAGCAGTTCTTC. It encodes CASSLVGEQFF.

V is TRBV9 and J is TRBJ2-3, with a possible D match to TRBD1 (6 bases). The CDR3 is 15 amino acids. CDR1 is SGDLS and CDR2 is YYNGEE in the germline V gene. The ends were cut back, 4 bases at V and 0 bases at J, with 12 bases in the middle. The CDR3 here is CASSRQQGSTDTQYF. The CDR3 DNA reads as TGTGCCAGCAGCCGACAACAGGGTAGCACAGATACGCAGTATTTT.

The chain recombines TRBV5-4 with TRBJ2-1; the match to TRBD1 covers 8 bases. Germline CDR1 reads SGHNT; CDR2 reads YYREEE (reference sequence). This CDR3 spans 15 amino acids. Trimming took 4 bases from V and 8 from J; bases not matched to a gene: 11. CDR3 residues: CASSHPQDREYEQFF. The CDR3 DNA sequence: TGTGCCAGCAGCCACCCCCAGGACAGGGAATATGAGCAGTTCTTC.

The genes are TRBV5-1 and TRBJ2-5; D possibly corresponds to TRBD2 (5 bases). Between the trimmed V and J ends, which lost 1 base and 0 bases, there was a span of 13 bases. The germline V gene encodes CDR1 SGHRS and CDR2 YFSETQ. This CDR3 comprises 16 residues. The CDR3 loop reads CASSLLANTYQETQYF. The CDR3 DNA reads TGCGCCAGCAGCTTGCTAGCTAATACGTACCAAGAGACCCAGTACTTC.

V and J are TRBV20-1 and TRBJ1-1; D is undetermined. The CDR3 consists of 11 residues. Trimming pared 0 bases from V and 7 bases from J, leaving 6 bases between. Germline V gene data show CDR1 as DFQATT and CDR2 as SNEGSKA (reference sequence). CDR3 loop: CSARDHSEAFF. In DNA form, the CDR3 reads TGCAGTGCTAGAGATCACAGTGAAGCTTTCTTT.

V is TRBV7-3 and J is TRBJ2-1; D remains unclear. The CDR3 extends over 12 amino acids. Per germline, CDR1 SGHTA and CDR2 FQGTGA. V was trimmed by 3 bases and J by 9 bases, leaving 9 bases between them. As DNA, the CDR3 is TGTGCCAGCAGCTTCCCTGGCAGTGAGCAGTTCTTC. Amino acids: CASSFPGSEQFF.

Concerning this clone: At one boundary the junction diverges from the germline segment, which might be a read error. At the DNA level, this CDR3 is encoded by other sequences in the same sample as well. The V call is TRBV10-3, the J call TRBJ1-5; TRBD1 matches at 10 bases. Germline V gene data show CDR1 as ENHRY and CDR2 as SYGVKD. CDR3 length equals 15 residues. The CDR3 DNA sequence: TGTGCTATCAGTTCCGGGACAGGGGTAAATCAGCCCCAGCATTTT. Its translation is CAISSGTGVNQPQHF.

The CDR3 nucleotides are TGTGCCAGCAGTTACAATCAGTTTCCGCACTACGAGCAGTACTTC. Translated: CASSYNQFPHYEQYF. The chain carries TRBV6-5 and TRBJ2-7; no firm D call. Germline CDR1 reads MNHEY; CDR2 reads SVGAGI. V shed 2 bases and J shed 3 bases, with 14 bases lying between them. This CDR3 comprises 15 residues.

The chain couples TRBV29-1 to TRBJ1-2; no firm D call. Germline loops: CDR1 SQVTM, CDR2 ANQGSEA. The CDR3 is made up of 12 amino acids. Trimming took off 6 bases at V and 4 bases at J, with 12 bases between the two ends. CDR3 sequence (DNA): TGCAGCGTCCTGAGGAGCGTCTATGGCTACACCTTC. Its protein product is CSVLRSVYGYTF.

This chain connects TRBV28 to TRBJ2-1; 14 bases line up with TRBD2. Germline CDR1 MDHEN, CDR2 SYDVKM. Trimming at V came to 4 bases and at J to 4 bases, leaving 3 bases not matched to a gene. The CDR3 runs 16 residues. Here the CDR3 reads CASSSGTSGRYNEQFF. CDR3 sequence (DNA): TGTGCCAGCAGTTCGGGGACTAGCGGGAGATACAATGAGCAGTTCTTC.

V usage is TRBV7-2 and J usage is TRBJ1-1, with no clear D. Germline-derived CDR1 and CDR2 are SGHTA and FQGNSA. This CDR3 has 16 amino acids. Trimming removed 5 bases from V and 5 bases from J, with 21 bases in between. The CDR3 region has the DNA TGTGCCAGCAGCCTATTATCCGGTTCAGATAAGACTGAAGCTTTCTTT. It codes for CASSLLSGSDKTEAFF.

Only a few counts were recorded for this clone. The gene calls are TRBV7-9 and TRBJ1-2; the D is unclear. This CDR3 region has 12 residues. From germline, CDR1 is SEHNR and CDR2 FQNEAQ (reference sequence). The V gene lost 5 bases and the J gene lost 8 bases, with 12 bases spanning the gap. The CDR3 sequence: CASSTKQSGYTF. DNA of the CDR3: TGTGCCAGCAGCACGAAACAGTCCGGCTACACCTTC.

The chain is built from TRBV28 and TRBJ2-1; TRBD1 matches at 8 bases. The CDR3 loop spans 15 amino acids. Germline trimming cut 2 bases from V and 2 bases from J; bases unmatched to any gene: 2. The germline CDR1 and CDR2 sequences are MDHEN and SYDVKM. CDR3 DNA sequence: TGTGCCAGCAGTTTACCACAGGGGGCCTACAATGAGCAGTTCTTC. This translates into CASSLPQGAYNEQFF.

Only one count was recorded for this clone. The chain combines TRBV4-2 with TRBJ1-2, with 8 bases aligning to TRBD1. This CDR3 comprises 13 residues. Germline trimming cut 10 bases from V and 7 bases from J; bases unmatched to any gene: 11. CDR1 and CDR2 from the germline V gene are LGHNA and YNFKEQ. The CDR3 bases are TGTGCCACTCGGGATCAGGGGGCGGTTGGCTACACCTTC. Protein sequence: CATRDQGAVGYTF.

This clone showed up just a few times. The genes are TRBV27 and TRBJ1-5, with 7 nucleotides matching TRBD1. The J segment lost 3 bases and the V segment lost 5 bases, leaving 7 bases of the junction unmatched. CDR3 size: 15 residues. Germline-derived CDR1 and CDR2 are MNHEY and SMNVEV (reference sequence). CDR3 nucleotide sequence: TGTGCCAGCAGTCTGGACAGGAGAAACAATCAGCCCCAGCATTTT. This sequence encodes CASSLDRRNNQPQHF.

The CDR3 DNA follows: TGTGCCAGCAGCCCGGGAGGGCCAGGAGAGACCCAGTACTTC. Protein sequence: CASSPGGPGETQYF. This chain uses TRBV11-2 with TRBJ2-5; 8 bases line up with TRBD2. Germline lookup yields CDR1 SGHAT and CDR2 FQNNGV. V shed 5 bases, J shed 4 bases, and the junction held 6 bases outside the gene matches. The CDR3 covers 14 residues. Together with reference TRBV11-2 and TRBJ2-5, the CDR3 gives the full variable domain: EAGVAQSPRYKIIEKRQSVAFWCNPISGHATLYWYQQILGQGPKLLIQFQNNGVVDDSQLPKDRFSAERLKGVDSTLKIQPAKLEDSAVYLCASSPGGPGETQYFGPGTRLLVL.

The rearrangement uses TRBV10-2 and TRBJ2-3; D is perhaps TRBD1 (6 bases). V was pared by 8 bases and J by 4 bases, with 13 bases between. Germline CDR1 reads WSHSY; CDR2 reads SAAADI. This CDR3 has 13 amino acids. The chain's CDR3 is CASGGRAPDTQYF. Written as DNA, the CDR3 is TGCGCCAGCGGGGGCAGGGCCCCAGATACGCAGTATTTT.